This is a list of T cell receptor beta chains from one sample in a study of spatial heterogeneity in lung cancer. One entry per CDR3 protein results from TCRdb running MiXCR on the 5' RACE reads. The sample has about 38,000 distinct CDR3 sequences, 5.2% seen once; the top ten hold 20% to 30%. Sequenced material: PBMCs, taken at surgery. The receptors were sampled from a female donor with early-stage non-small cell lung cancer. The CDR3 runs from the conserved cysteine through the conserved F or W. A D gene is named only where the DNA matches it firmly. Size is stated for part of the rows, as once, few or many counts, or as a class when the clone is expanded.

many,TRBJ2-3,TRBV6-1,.,CASSVSTQADTQYF,TGTGCCAGCAGTGTTTCGACACAGGCAGATACGCAGTATTTT
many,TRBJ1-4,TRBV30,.,CAWSAGTSHEKLFF,TGTGCCTGGAGTGCCGGGACATCCCATGAAAAACTGTTTTTT
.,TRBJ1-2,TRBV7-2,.,CASSPPGRWYGYTF,TGTGCCAGCAGCCCTCCGGGACGGTGGTATGGCTACACCTTC
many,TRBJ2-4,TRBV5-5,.,CASSLVTGTKNIQYF,TGTGCCAGCAGCCTGGTGACAGGTACCAAAAACATTCAGTACTTC
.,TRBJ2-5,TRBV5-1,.,CASSSGTTEQETQYF,TGCGCCAGCAGCTCCGGGACAACAGAACAAGAGACCCAGTACTTC
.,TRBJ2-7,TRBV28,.,CASSLRAANNYEQYF,TGTGCCAGCAGTTTACGGGCAGCGAACAACTACGAGCAGTACTTC
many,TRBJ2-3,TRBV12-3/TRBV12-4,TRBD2,CASSFPPGLAATDTQYF,TGTGCCAGCAGTTTCCCCCCGGGACTAGCCGCCACAGATACGCAGTATTTT
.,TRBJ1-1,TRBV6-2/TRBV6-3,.,CASSYRTSGPMNTEAFF,TGTGCCAGCAGTTACCGGACATCAGGGCCAATGAACACTGAAGCTTTCTTT
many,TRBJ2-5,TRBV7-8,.,CASSPSGSGRRSETQYF,TGTGCCAGCAGCCCATCGGGTAGTGGAAGACGGTCGGAGACCCAGTACTTC
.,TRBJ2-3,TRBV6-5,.,CASSTRTVGPDTQYF,TGTGCCAGCAGTACACGGACCGTTGGGCCAGATACGCAGTATTTT
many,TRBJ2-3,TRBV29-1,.,CSVEPGSSTDTQYF,TGCAGCGTTGAACCAGGTTCTAGCACAGATACGCAGTATTTT
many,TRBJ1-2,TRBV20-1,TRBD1,CSGEDRSYGYTF,TGCAGTGGTGAGGACAGGTCCTATGGCTACACCTTC
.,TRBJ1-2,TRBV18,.,CASSPPWTPDDDGYTF,TGTGCCAGCTCACCGCCTTGGACACCTGATGATGATGGCTACACCTTC
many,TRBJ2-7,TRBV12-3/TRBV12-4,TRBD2,CASSLAGLAYEQYF,TGTGCCAGCAGTTTAGCGGGACTAGCGTACGAGCAGTACTTC
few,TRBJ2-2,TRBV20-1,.,CSARAQGINTGELFF,TGCAGTGCTAGAGCACAGGGAATAAACACCGGGGAGCTGTTTTTT
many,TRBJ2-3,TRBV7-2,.,CASSLAAAGTDTQYF,TGTGCCAGCAGCTTAGCAGCCGCGGGGACAGATACGCAGTATTTT
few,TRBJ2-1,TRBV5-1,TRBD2,CASSLAVTSGLDNEQFF,TGCGCCAGCAGCTTGGCTGTGACTAGCGGGTTAGACAATGAGCAGTTCTTC
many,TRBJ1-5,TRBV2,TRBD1,CASSEDRGRQPQHF,TGTGCCAGCAGTGAGGACAGGGGACGACAGCCCCAGCATTTT
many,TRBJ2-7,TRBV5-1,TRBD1,CASSLGTGGYEQYF,TGCGCCAGCAGCTTGGGGACAGGGGGCTACGAGCAGTACTTC
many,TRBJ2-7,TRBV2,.,CASSDVPGDEQYF,TGTGCCAGCAGTGATGTTCCAGGCGACGAGCAGTACTTC
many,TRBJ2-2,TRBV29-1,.,CSVAGAGELFF,TGCAGCGTTGCAGGGGCGGGGGAGCTGTTTTTT
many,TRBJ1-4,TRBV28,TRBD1,CASTTLPTGTLFF,TGTGCCAGCACTACCCTACCGACAGGGACTCTGTTTTTT
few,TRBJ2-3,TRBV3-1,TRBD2,CASSPGLAGGSHTQYF,TGTGCCAGCAGCCCGGGACTAGCGGGGGGTTCTCATACGCAGTATTTT